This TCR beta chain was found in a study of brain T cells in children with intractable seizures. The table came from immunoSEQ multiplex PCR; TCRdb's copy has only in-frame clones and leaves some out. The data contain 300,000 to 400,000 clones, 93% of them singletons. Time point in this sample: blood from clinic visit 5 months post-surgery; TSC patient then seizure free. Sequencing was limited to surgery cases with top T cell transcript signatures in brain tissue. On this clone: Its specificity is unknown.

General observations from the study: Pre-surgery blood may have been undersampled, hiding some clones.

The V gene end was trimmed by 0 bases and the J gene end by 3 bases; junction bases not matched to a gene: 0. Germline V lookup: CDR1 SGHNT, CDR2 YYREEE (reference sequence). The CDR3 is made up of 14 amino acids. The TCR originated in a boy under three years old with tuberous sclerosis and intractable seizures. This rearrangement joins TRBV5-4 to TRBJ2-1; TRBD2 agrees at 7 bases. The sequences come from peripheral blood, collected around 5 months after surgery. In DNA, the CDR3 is TGTGCCAGCAGCTTGGGGACTAGCTACAATGAGCAGTTCTTC. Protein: CASSLGTSYNEQFF.